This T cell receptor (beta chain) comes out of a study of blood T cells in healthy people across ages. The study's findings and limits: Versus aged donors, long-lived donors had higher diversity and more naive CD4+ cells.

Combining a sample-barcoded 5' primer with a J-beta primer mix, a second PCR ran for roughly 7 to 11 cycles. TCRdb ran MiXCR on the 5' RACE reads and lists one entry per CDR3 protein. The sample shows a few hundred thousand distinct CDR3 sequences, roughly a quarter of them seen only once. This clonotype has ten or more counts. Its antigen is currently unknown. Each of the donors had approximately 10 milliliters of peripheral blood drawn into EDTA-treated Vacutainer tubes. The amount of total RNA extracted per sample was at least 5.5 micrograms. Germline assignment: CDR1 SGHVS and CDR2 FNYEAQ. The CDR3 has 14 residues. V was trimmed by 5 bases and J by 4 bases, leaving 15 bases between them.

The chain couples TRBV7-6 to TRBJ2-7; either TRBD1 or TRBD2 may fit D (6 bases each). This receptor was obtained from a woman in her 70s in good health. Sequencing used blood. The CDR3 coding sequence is TGTGCCAGCAGCCCGACCGGGGGCGGGTACGAGCAGTACTTC. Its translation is CASSPTGGGYEQYF. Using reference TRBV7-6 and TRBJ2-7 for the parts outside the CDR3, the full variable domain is GAGVSQSPRYKVTKRGQDVALRCDPISGHVSLYWYRQALGQGPEFLTYFNYEAQQDKSGLPNDRFSAERPEGSISTLTIQRTEQRDSAMYRCASSPTGGGYEQYFGPGTRLTVT.